These T cell receptor beta chains were read from a single sample in a study of blood T cell repertoires in COVID-19. Using immunoSEQ multiplex PCR, the repertoire was profiled, and TCRdb retains in-frame clones only, with some absent. The table lists about 120,000 clones, almost 90% of them singletons. The material sequenced was peripheral blood. Every receptor here comes from a woman aged 55 to 70 with COVID-19, enrolled during active disease. Both conserved end residues are part of each CDR3. The D gene is left open where the match is weak. Rows may omit the clone size; those that give it use once, few, many or a size class.

17	.	TRBJ1-2	TRBV25-1	.	CASSEYGTLAGPPGYTF	TGTGCCAGCAGTGAGTATGGAACTCTGGCAGGGCCTCCCGGCTACACCTTC
16	TRBD1	TRBJ1-6	TRBV6-1	.	CASGDRGLSYNSPLHF	TGTGCCAGCGGTGACAGGGGGCTCTCCTATAATTCACCCCTCCACTTT
16	TRBD2	TRBJ2-5	TRBV3-1/TRBV3-2	.	CASSLQLAGGLETQYF	TGTGCCAGCAGCCTACAACTAGCGGGGGGTTTAGAGACCCAGTACTTC
15	.	TRBJ2-1	TRBV5-4	once	CASSATAKAYNEQFF	TGTGCCAGCAGCGCGACAGCCAAGGCGTACAATGAGCAGTTCTTC
13	.	TRBJ1-5	TRBV12-3/TRBV12-4	.	CASSLHFNQPQHF	TGTGCCAGCAGTTTACACTTTAATCAGCCCCAGCATTTT
16	TRBD1	TRBJ1-1	TRBV9	few	CASSVHPGGENTEAFF	TGTGCCAGCAGCGTTCACCCAGGGGGTGAGAACACTGAAGCTTTCTTT
13	.	TRBJ1-2	TRBV7-9	.	CASSFGQGYGYTF	TGTGCCAGCAGCTTCGGTCAGGGCTATGGCTACACCTTC
16	.	TRBJ1-3	TRBV10-2	.	CASSEGPGGSGNTIYF	TGCGCCAGCAGTGAAGGACCCGGGGGCTCTGGAAACACCATATATTTT
18	TRBD1	TRBJ1-5	TRBV19	.	CASSSKSSKTGGNQPQHF	TGTGCCAGTAGTTCCAAGAGTTCCAAGACAGGGGGCAATCAGCCCCAGCATTTT
14	.	TRBJ1-5	TRBV23-1	few	CASSQPGLDRPQHF	TGCGCCAGCAGCCAACCAGGACTTGATCGGCCCCAGCATTTT
12	.	TRBJ2-5	TRBV5-1	.	CASSYPSETQYF	TGCGCCAGCAGTTACCCTAGTGAGACCCAGTACTTC
13	.	TRBJ2-7	TRBV6-5	.	CASSYTPNYEQYF	TGTGCCAGCAGTTACACCCCTAACTACGAGCAGTACTTC
16	TRBD1	TRBJ1-2	TRBV6-2/TRBV6-3	.	CASSYSPGRGREGYTF	TGTGCCAGCAGTTACTCCCCCGGGAGGGGGCGCGAGGGCTACACCTTC
15	.	TRBJ1-3	TRBV7-6	.	CASSLSGRSGNTIYF	TGTGCCAGCAGCTTAAGCGGCCGATCTGGAAACACCATATATTTT
14	.	TRBJ1-1	TRBV5-4	.	CASSSTGWNTEAFF	TGTGCCAGCAGCTCCACAGGTTGGAACACTGAAGCTTTCTTT
13	.	TRBJ1-4	TRBV5-1	.	CASRGQGNEKLFF	TGCGCCAGCAGGGGCCAGGGCAATGAAAAACTGTTTTTT
15	TRBD1	TRBJ1-2	TRBV5-1	.	CASSPTQGQLGGYTF	TGCGCCAGCAGCCCCACCCAGGGACAGTTAGGTGGCTACACCTTC
13	TRBD2	TRBJ2-5	TRBV12-3/TRBV12-4	.	CASTRTRGETQYF	TGTGCCAGCACCCGGACTAGGGGCGAGACCCAGTACTTC
15	TRBD1	TRBJ2-7	TRBV10-3	.	CAISEGQGVGYEQYF	TGTGCCATCAGTGAGGGACAGGGGGTCGGCTACGAGCAGTACTTC
13	TRBD1	TRBJ1-6	TRBV6-5	.	CASLGQGGSPLHF	TGTGCCAGCCTCGGACAGGGAGGGTCACCCCTCCACTTT
13	.	TRBJ1-6	TRBV20-1	.	CSASSRWNSPLHF	TGCAGTGCTAGTAGCAGGTGGAATTCACCCCTCCACTTT
13	TRBD2	TRBJ2-7	TRBV18	.	CASSPVTGGEQYF	TGTGCCAGCTCACCAGTCACGGGGGGCGAGCAGTACTTC
15	TRBD1	TRBJ2-4	TRBV5-4	few	CASSLRGDRGNIQYF	TGTGCCAGCAGCTTGCGTGGAGACAGGGGAAACATTCAGTACTTC
14	TRBD1	TRBJ1-5	TRBV10-3	.	CATKETGSNQPQHF	TGTGCCACCAAAGAGACAGGGAGCAATCAGCCCCAGCATTTT
13	.	TRBJ1-2	TRBV30	few	CACNMARGIGYTF	TGTGCCTGCAATATGGCACGGGGAATTGGCTACACCTTC
14	.	TRBJ2-2	TRBV7-9	.	CASSLGTNTGELFF	TGTGCCAGCAGCTTAGGGACTAACACCGGGGAGCTGTTTTTT
15	.	TRBJ2-7	TRBV7-9	.	CASSFSKGPPNEQYF	TGTGCCAGCAGCTTTTCGAAGGGGCCTCCTAACGAGCAGTACTTC
15	.	TRBJ1-1	TRBV7-9	.	CASSPQAGRNTEAFF	TGTGCCAGCAGCCCCCAGGCAGGGCGGAACACTGAAGCTTTCTTT
16	TRBD2	TRBJ2-1	TRBV5-6	.	CASSLVSGGTYNEQFF	TGTGCCAGCAGCTTGGTCAGCGGGGGGACTTACAATGAGCAGTTCTTC
14	TRBD1	TRBJ1-2	TRBV30	once	CAWMRDRGNYGYTF	TGTGCCTGGATGCGGGACAGGGGTAACTATGGCTACACCTTC
14	TRBD1	TRBJ1-1	TRBV6-2/TRBV6-3	.	CASSLGTGFTEAFF	TGTGCCAGCAGTTTGGGGACAGGGTTCACTGAAGCTTTCTTT
17	.	TRBJ1-6	TRBV7-8	.	CASSLEGRAGYNSPLHF	TGTGCCAGCAGCTTAGAGGGCAGGGCGGGGTATAATTCACCCCTCCACTTT
15	.	TRBJ1-1	TRBV7-8	.	CASRGMRGVNTEAFF	TGTGCCAGCAGGGGGATGCGGGGTGTTAACACTGAAGCTTTCTTT
15	TRBD1	TRBJ1-2	TRBV6-5	.	CASSPPGQGNYGYTF	TGTGCCAGCAGTCCACCGGGACAGGGTAACTATGGCTACACCTTC
18	TRBD1	TRBJ1-5	TRBV10-1	few	CATRTGGRFYYSNQPQHF	TGCGCCACCCGGACAGGGGGCCGGTTTTATTATAGCAATCAGCCCCAGCATTTT
14	TRBD1	TRBJ1-4	TRBV7-2	.	CASSRTGSNEKLFF	TGTGCCAGCAGCAGGACAGGATCTAATGAAAAACTGTTTTTT
17	.	TRBJ2-2	TRBV5-4	.	CASSPSTRLANTGELFF	TGTGCCAGCAGCCCCTCCACTAGGTTGGCGAACACCGGGGAGCTGTTTTTT
15	.	TRBJ2-7	TRBV19	once	CASSSGGALPYEQYF	TGTGCCAGTAGCTCCGGAGGGGCCCTCCCCTACGAGCAGTACTTC
18	TRBD2	TRBJ2-3	TRBV4-3	.	CASSQVSVTSFAGDTQYF	TGCGCCAGCAGCCAAGTTTCCGTGACTAGCTTCGCTGGAGATACGCAGTATTTT
15	TRBD1	TRBJ1-1	TRBV6-5	.	CASSRTYRDRGGAFF	TGTGCCAGCAGTCGAACCTACCGGGACAGGGGAGGAGCTTTCTTT
15	TRBD1	TRBJ1-1	TRBV5-1	.	CASSIGQGSRAEAFF	TGCGCCAGCAGCATAGGACAGGGGTCGAGAGCTGAAGCTTTCTTT
18	TRBD1	TRBJ1-2	TRBV5-1	.	CASSHQAGQGLIDYGYTF	TGCGCCAGCAGCCACCAGGCTGGACAGGGCCTAATTGACTATGGCTACACCTTC
16	.	TRBJ1-5	TRBV19	.	CASSMKGLPGNQPQHF	TGTGCCAGTAGTATGAAGGGACTCCCGGGCAATCAGCCCCAGCATTTT
14	.	TRBJ1-2	TRBV6-2/TRBV6-3	.	CASSTAGEGYGYTF	TGTGCCAGCAGCACAGCCGGCGAGGGCTATGGCTACACCTTC
14	.	TRBJ2-7	TRBV15	.	CATSREVDYYEQYF	TGTGCCACCAGCAGAGAGGTAGACTACTACGAGCAGTACTTC
12	.	TRBJ1-4	TRBV6-5	.	CASSNMEEKLFF	TGTGCCAGCAGCAACATGGAGGAAAAACTGTTTTTT
16	.	TRBJ1-1	TRBV7-6	.	CASSLAFQGGGTEAFF	TGTGCCAGCAGCTTAGCTTTCCAAGGGGGAGGGACTGAAGCTTTCTTT
14	.	TRBJ1-1	TRBV6-5	.	CASILDGSGTEAFF	TGTGCCAGCATCCTAGATGGGTCGGGCACTGAAGCTTTCTTT
15	TRBD1	TRBJ1-5	TRBV2	.	CASNDRGYSNQPQHF	TGTGCCAGCAACGACAGGGGCTATAGCAATCAGCCCCAGCATTTT
15	TRBD2	TRBJ2-5	TRBV10-3	.	CAISVSGGAGETQYF	TGTGCCATCAGTGTTAGCGGGGGGGCAGGAGAGACCCAGTACTTC
14	TRBD1	TRBJ2-5	TRBV20-1	.	CSASRDRVQETQYF	TGCAGTGCTAGTCGGGACAGGGTCCAAGAGACCCAGTACTTC
12	.	TRBJ2-2	TRBV12-3/TRBV12-4	.	CASSLVAGELFF	TGTGCCAGCAGTTTAGTAGCCGGGGAGCTGTTTTTT
14	.	TRBJ2-5	TRBV5-3	.	CAAGGRLLEETQYF	TGTGCCGCAGGAGGGAGACTACTTGAAGAGACCCAGTACTTC
12	.	TRBJ1-1	TRBV11-3	.	CASSHGGAEAFF	TGTGCCAGCAGTCATGGAGGGGCTGAAGCTTTCTTT
14	.	TRBJ2-1	TRBV25-1	.	CASSEGGRYNEQFF	TGTGCCAGCAGTGAGGGGGGTCGGTACAATGAGCAGTTCTTC
13	.	TRBJ2-7	TRBV18	.	CASSPQGDYEQYF	TGTGCCAGCTCACCACAGGGGGACTACGAGCAGTACTTC
14	TRBD2	TRBJ2-5	TRBV2	.	CASNLGLVGETQYF	TGTGCCAGCAACCTCGGACTAGTAGGAGAGACCCAGTACTTC
14	.	TRBJ2-7	TRBV25-1	.	CASSGTDRPYEQYF	TGTGCCAGCAGTGGGACAGACAGACCCTACGAGCAGTACTTC
15	.	TRBJ1-2	TRBV7-8	.	CASSFSQGPSEGYTF	TGTGCCAGCAGCTTTTCACAGGGCCCGTCAGAAGGCTACACCTTC
14	TRBD1	TRBJ2-2	TRBV5-4	.	CASSFDRDTGELFF	TGTGCCAGCAGCTTCGACAGGGACACCGGGGAGCTGTTTTTT